The text below deals with one TCR beta chain. The clone's antigen remains unknown. Base qualities are missing; no much larger clone stands one base away. This entry comes from a study of blood T cell repertoires in COVID-19 (dated by TCRdb to 2018 to 2021). Study-wide context: Samples from collaborators originated in the United States, Italy and Spain and spanned both the acute and convalescent phases of COVID-19. The material from the prospective study consisted of cDNA or gDNA derived from T cells, B-cell-depleted T cells, or PBMCs. The dataset comprised deeply sampled blood TCRbeta repertoires from subjects exposed to, actively infected with, or recovered from COVID-19. The repertoires were released in a freely available public database intended as a resource for research on the immune response to SARS-CoV-2. Samples were obtained from the ongoing ImmuneRACE study (first 160 participants) and from about 1,300 subjects provided by 6 global collaborators. Nearly every sample came with metadata listing a de-identified subject ID, COVID-19 status, age in years and sex. Where available, HLA class I and class II types were obtained from metadata supplied by the sample provider rather than from assay-based typing. Results the study describes overall, beyond this receptor: How much clinical and demographic metadata was included differed by source and by participant, and the metadata was provided uncurated.

The immunoSEQ Assay, a bias-controlled multiplex PCR, was used to amplify TCRbeta CDR3 regions from genomic DNA. The published analysis was carried out like this. The number of nucleated cells in each sample was estimated by amplification of reference gene primers within the assay. Sequence reads were collapsed and filtered to measure the absolute abundance of every unique TCRbeta CDR3 rearrangement. For each sample, productive Simpson clonality was calculated by taking the square root of Simpson's diversity index across productive rearrangements. TCRdb holds this immuneACCESS table with in-frame rearrangements only. Some clones are missing; in checked studies, unresolved V genes explain under half, and the rest has no known cause. The D gene and trimming were derived from the DNA, and the V and J assignments and clone size from that table. Here the sample has 200,000 to 250,000 clones; roughly 90% occur a single time. The ten largest clones add up to about 14% of the sample.

Participants in the prospective study were enrolled through a virtual design, were aged about 18 to 90 years, and lived in roughly 24 United States geographic areas. In the prospective study, cohorts were assigned on the basis of participant-reported clinical history obtained from a screening survey and a study questionnaire. Exposed participants were defined as having been in contact with someone with a PCR-confirmed or clinician-diagnosed COVID-19 case within 2 weeks of study entry. Mobile phlebotomists in the prospective study collected whole blood, serum and a nasopharyngeal or oropharyngeal swab from every participant. Participants in the prospective study had the option to provide additional blood draws and questionnaires over a roughly 2-month period. Blood samples from the prospective study were shipped frozen or at room temperature prior to DNA extraction. CDR1 and CDR2 (LNHDA, SQIVND) derive from the germline V gene (reference sequence). The CDR3 contains 13 residues, cysteine and phenylalanine counted. Only CDR3 DNA remains: 39 bases, in frame from the first base. Relative to germline, V is 3 bases shorter and J is 4 bases shorter, with 9 bases between their ends.

The rearrangement joined TRBV19 to TRBJ2-5, with a weak D call of TRBD2 (6 bases match). The sequenced sample consisted of PBMCs or T cells enriched from blood (not recorded which). This clonotype was obtained from a young man who had been exposed to COVID-19. CDR3 protein: CASSMGGRETQYF. The bases read TGTGCCAGTAGTATGGGAGGCAGAGAGACCCAGTACTTC.